This T cell receptor beta chain stems from a study of cytomegalovirus exposure and HLA in healthy donors. Study-level information: The 120 validation repertoires, a later analysis reported, used the same platform as the 600 to 700 repertoires from the first cohort.

For this clone: The antigen is undetermined.

Produced via immunoSEQ multiplex PCR; TCRdb's table is partial and in-frame only. The sample carries over 200,000 clones, around 91% recorded once. Notes on the study in general: According to the study, roughly 160 TCR beta chains were cytomegalovirus-associated. Subsequent analysis of the approximately 110 validation repertoires found a tendency for first-cohort TCR clusters to co-occur. The classifier was said to identify cytomegalovirus status with high specificity and sensitivity.

Sample: PBMCs. This clonotype was obtained from a woman aged 30 to 39 in good health and CMV-seronegative.

The CDR3 region has the DNA TGCGCCAGCAGCTTGGGGCTAGCGGGACTCTACGAGCAGTACTTC. Translation: CASSLGLAGLYEQYF. The chain recombines TRBV5-1 with TRBJ2-7, with 9 nucleotides matching TRBD2. The CDR3 runs to 15 residues. V lost 0 bases to trimming and J lost 3 bases; unmatched junction nucleotides: 4. Germline CDR1 and CDR2: SGHRS and YFSETQ.